This TCR beta chain was documented in a study of blood T cell repertoires in COVID-19. Sequencing used immunoSEQ multiplex PCR; TCRdb keeps in-frame clones, though not all of them. The sample lists roughly 80,000 clones; about 85% were seen once. The germline gives CDR1 KGHSY, CDR2 FQNENV. V was cut by 7 bases and J by 0 bases, with 13 bases left in between. The CDR3 has 15 residues. Sequenced sample: peripheral blood. This sequence originates from a human donor in a cohort sampled during active COVID-19. The gene calls are TRBV16 and TRBJ1-5; D not resolved. The DNA of the CDR3 is TGTGCCAGCAACCCCGACGGAGATAGCAATCAGCCCCAGCATTTT. It codes for CASNPDGDSNQPQHF. Together with reference TRBV16 and TRBJ1-5, the CDR3 gives the full variable domain: GEEVAQTPKHLVRGEGQKAKLYCAPIKGHSYVFWYQQVLKNEFKFLISFQNENVFDETGMPKERFSAKCLPNSPCSLEIQATKLEDSAVYFCASNPDGDSNQPQHFGDGTRLSIL.